The clone carrying this T cell receptor beta chain has just a few counts. TCRdb fed the 5' RACE reads into MiXCR, producing one record per CDR3 protein. The table has 300,000 to 350,000 distinct CDR3 sequences, less than 20% seen once. The sample originates from a study of T-cell memory formation after mild COVID-19. The V gene's germline CDR1 is LGHDT and CDR2 YNNKEL (reference sequence). The V gene lost 1 base and the J gene lost 5 bases, with 15 bases spanning the gap. This CDR3 region has 17 residues. This receptor was obtained from a man in his late teens or twenties who had mild COVID-19 (a few samples of this study predate the infection). Cell type and time point are not known. The sample taken for sequencing was PBMCs or a T cell subset sorted from them (not recorded which). The rearrangement joins TRBV3-1 to TRBJ1-6; tentative D call: TRBD1 (5 bases). The CDR3: CASSQGRTGGNNSPLHF. The DNA of the CDR3 is TGTGCCAGCAGCCAAGGGAGAACAGGTGGGAATAATTCACCCCTCCACTTT.